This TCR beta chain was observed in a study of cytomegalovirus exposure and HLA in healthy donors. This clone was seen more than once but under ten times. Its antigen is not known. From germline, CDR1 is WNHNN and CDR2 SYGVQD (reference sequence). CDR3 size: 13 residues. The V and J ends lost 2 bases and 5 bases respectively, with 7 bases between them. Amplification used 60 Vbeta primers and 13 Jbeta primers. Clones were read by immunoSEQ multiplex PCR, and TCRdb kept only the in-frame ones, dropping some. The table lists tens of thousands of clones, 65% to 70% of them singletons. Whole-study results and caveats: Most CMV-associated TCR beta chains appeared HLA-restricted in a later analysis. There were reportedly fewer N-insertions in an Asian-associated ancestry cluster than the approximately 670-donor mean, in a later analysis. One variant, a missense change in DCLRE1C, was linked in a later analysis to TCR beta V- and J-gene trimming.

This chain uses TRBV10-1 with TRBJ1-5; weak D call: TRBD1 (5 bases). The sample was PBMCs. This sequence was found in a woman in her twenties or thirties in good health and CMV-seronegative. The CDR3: CASSERGDQPQHF. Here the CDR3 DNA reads TGCGCCAGCAGTGAGCGGGGGGATCAGCCCCAGCATTTT.